The 28 T cell receptor beta chains below come from one sample, sequenced in a study of blood T cell repertoires in COVID-19 (dated by TCRdb to 2020 to 2022). Library preparation was by the immunoSEQ multiplex PCR assay. The table was pulled from immuneACCESS by TCRdb, which kept in-frame rearrangements only. Such tables lose some clones; where checked, under half of the loss comes from unresolved V genes, and the rest has no known cause. Counted in this sample were fewer than 350,000 clones; roughly nine tenths of them appeared once. Clones ranked in the top ten supply 1.7% of the sample. Sequencing was done on a sample of PBMCs or T cells enriched from blood (not recorded which). These receptors came from a woman in her 40s who had recovered from COVID-19.

The chain recombines TRBV25-1 with TRBJ2-7; TRBD2 might be the D (6 bases). CDR1 MGHDK and CDR2 SYGVNS come from the germline V gene. This CDR3 spans 14 amino acids. V was pared by 9 bases and J by 2 bases, with 17 bases between. CDR3 nucleotides: TGTGCCAGACCGAAGACTAGTCCCCCCTACGAGCAGTACTTC. Its translation: CARPKTSPPYEQYF.

This clone was recorded once. This chain links TRBV7-3 with TRBJ2-1; TRBD2 matches at 14 bases. Germline V gene data show CDR1 as SGHTA and CDR2 as FQGTGA. V gave up 5 bases and J gave up 7 bases; unmatched junction bases: 10. This CDR3 comprises 17 residues. DNA of the CDR3: TGTGCCAGCAGCCCCTCGGGACTAGCGGGAGTCCTTAATGAGCAGTTCTTC. Amino acid sequence: CASSPSGLAGVLNEQFF.

In nucleotides, the CDR3 is TGTGCCAGCAGCGCGGGACAGCATAGCACAGATACGCAGTATTTT. Translation gives CASSAGQHSTDTQYF. The genes are TRBV9 and TRBJ2-3; 7 bases agree with TRBD1. Germline assignment: CDR1 SGDLS and CDR2 YYNGEE. With V trimmed by 3 bases and J by 0 bases, 4 bases remained unmatched. This CDR3 region has 15 residues.

This clone has only one observation. The chain carries TRBV5-1 and TRBJ1-2, with 9 bases identical to TRBD1. Germline V CDR1 and CDR2: SGHRS, YFSETQ. The CDR3 consists of 16 residues. Trimming cost V 7 bases and J 6 bases; bases outside gene matches: 16. The CDR3 reads CASSREGTGLSHGYTF. CDR3 sequence (DNA): TGCGCCAGCTCAAGGGAAGGGACAGGGCTGTCCCATGGCTACACCTTC.

J is TRBJ2-7 and V is TRBV14; 11 bases match TRBD1. J was trimmed by 4 bases and V by 5 bases; bases with no gene match: 7. CDR1 SGHDN and CDR2 FVKESK come from the germline V gene. CDR3 size: 15 residues. This chain's CDR3 is CASSTRTGGLYEQYF. DNA of the CDR3: TGTGCCAGCAGCACCCGGACAGGGGGCCTATACGAGCAGTACTTC.

V usage is TRBV6-5 and J usage is TRBJ1-3; weak D call: TRBD1 (6 bases). Germline V gene lookup returns CDR1 MNHEY and CDR2 SVGAGI. V was trimmed by 4 bases and J by 6 bases, leaving 16 bases between them. The CDR3 has 15 amino acids. The CDR3 DNA reads as TGTGCCAGCAGTTTAGGGGGATCTCGCCCAAACACCATATATTTT. Protein product: CASSLGGSRPNTIYF.

The rearrangement joins TRBV29-1 to TRBJ1-1, with TRBD1 as a possible D gene (6 bases). The germline CDR1 and CDR2 sequences are SQVTM and ANQGSEA. V lost 7 bases, J lost 5 bases, and 17 bases lay in between. The CDR3 sequence is 13 residues long. The DNA of the CDR3 is TGCAGCGCCGGGCGGCAGGGGCGGACTGAAGCTTTCTTT. Translating gives CSAGRQGRTEAFF. The full variable domain, completed using reference TRBV29-1 and TRBJ1-1, is SAVISQKPSRDICQRGTSLTIQCQVDSQVTMMFWYRQQPGQSLTLIATANQGSEATYESGFVIDKFPISRPNLTFSTLTVSNMSPEDSSIYLCSAGRQGRTEAFFGQGTRLTVV.

The chain has TRBV6-5 and TRBJ1-6; the match to TRBD1 covers 10 bases. CDR1 MNHEY and CDR2 SVGAGI come from the germline V gene. The trim removed 5 bases at V and 9 bases at J, leaving 4 bases unmatched. This CDR3 region has 14 residues. This chain's CDR3 is CASSNRDRGSPLHF. CDR3 nucleotides: TGTGCCAGCAGTAACCGGGACAGGGGTTCACCCCTCCACTTT.

The rearrangement joins TRBV28 to TRBJ1-1; D is unclear. V shed 8 bases and J shed 3 bases, with 13 bases lying between them. This CDR3 has 13 amino acids. The germline V gene has CDR1 MDHEN and CDR2 SYDVKM. The DNA of the CDR3 is TGTGCCAGCCGTACCGGGTCCCACACTGAAGCTTTCTTT. Amino acids: CASRTGSHTEAFF.

The chain employs TRBV7-3 and TRBJ2-1; TRBD1 agrees at 8 bases. Germline V CDR1 and CDR2: SGHTA, FQGTGA. The CDR3 contains 18 residues. J lost 0 bases, V lost 2 bases, and 9 bases had no gene match. The CDR3 bases are TGTGCCAGCAGCTTACAACACAGGGGGGCAACCTCCTACAATGAGCAGTTCTTC. It specifies CASSLQHRGATSYNEQFF.

The V call is TRBV6-5, the J call TRBJ2-1; possibly TRBD2 for D (5 bases). The germline gives CDR1 MNHEY, CDR2 SVGAGI. Deletions cut 9 bases from V and 0 bases from J, with 15 bases between. CDR3 size: 15 residues. In DNA form, the CDR3 reads TGTGCCAGTACACTAGGGAGCGCCTCCTACAATGAGCAGTTCTTC. It is translated as CASTLGSASYNEQFF.

This clone was observed once. The chain employs TRBV12-3 or TRBV12-4 and TRBJ1-6, with D possibly TRBD1 on 5 matching bases. Trimming removed 6 bases from V and 8 bases from J, with 8 bases in between. This CDR3 spans 12 amino acids. The CDR3 nucleotides are TGTGCCAGCAGCTTCAGGGATTCACCCCTCCACTTT. Residues: CASSFRDSPLHF.

The chain combines TRBV6-5 with TRBJ1-2; 9 positions agree with TRBD1. V dropped 1 base and J dropped 14; count of bases not matched to a gene: 8. Germline assignment: CDR1 MNHEY and CDR2 SVGAGI. The CDR3 loop spans 13 amino acids. CDR3 coding DNA: TGTGCCAGCAGTTACTACCCAGACAGGGGGGTTACCTTC. Protein sequence: CASSYYPDRGVTF.

V gene TRBV19 combines with J gene TRBJ2-7; no firm D call. Trimming cost V 3 bases and J 4 bases, with 7 bases left between them. CDR1 and CDR2 from the germline V gene are LNHDA and SQIVND (reference sequence). The CDR3 covers 12 residues. CDR3 coding DNA: TGTGCCAGTAGTATTTCTCGTTACGAGCAGTACTTC. It is translated as CASSISRYEQYF.

This chain links TRBV30 with TRBJ2-7; 8 bases agree with TRBD1. This CDR3 has 12 residues. Germline trimming cut 2 bases from V and 3 bases from J; bases unmatched to any gene: 0. From germline, CDR1 is GTSNPN and CDR2 SVGIG (reference sequence). CDR3 protein: CAWSTGGYEQYF. The CDR3 DNA follows: TGTGCCTGGAGTACAGGGGGCTACGAGCAGTACTTC.

V gene TRBV19 combines with J gene TRBJ1-5; D gene ambiguous. Germline lookup yields CDR1 LNHDA and CDR2 SQIVND (reference sequence). The CDR3 is 14 residues long. The ends were cut back, 10 bases at V and 0 bases at J, with 13 bases in the middle. CDR3 in DNA: TGTGCCACCAAAGGAGGTAGTAGCAATCAGCCCCAGCATTTT. Protein: CATKGGSSNQPQHF.

This clone was detected once. This chain links TRBV7-9 with TRBJ1-3; no clear D. Germline CDR1 and CDR2: SEHNR and FQNEAQ (reference sequence). The V and J ends lost 3 bases and 3 bases respectively, with 3 bases between them. The CDR3 is made up of 12 amino acids. This chain's CDR3 is CASSFYGNTIYF. The CDR3 DNA reads as TGTGCCAGCAGCTTCTATGGAAACACCATATATTTT.

The chain links TRBV27 to TRBJ2-2; 10 bases agree with TRBD1. The V gene end was trimmed by 1 base and the J gene end by 3 bases; junction bases not matched to a gene: 11. The CDR3 totals 19 residues. Germline lookup yields CDR1 MNHEY and CDR2 SMNVEV (reference sequence). CDR3 coding DNA: TGTGCCAGCAGTTTATTGGGGACAGGGGCCTTGGTGGACACCGGGGAGCTGTTTTTT. It yields the protein CASSLLGTGALVDTGELFF.

This sequence joins TRBV7-6 and TRBJ2-3; 7 bases agree with TRBD2. CDR3 length: 16 residues. In germline, CDR1 is SGHVS, CDR2 FNYEAQ. Trimming removed 5 bases from V and 4 bases from J; junction bases left unmatched: 12. CDR3 sequence: CASSRQLALQADTQYF. CDR3 coding DNA: TGTGCCAGCAGCCGCCAACTAGCGCTACAGGCAGATACGCAGTATTTT.

This chain connects TRBV30 to TRBJ1-2; D ambiguous. CDR1 is GTSNPN and CDR2 is SVGIG in the germline V gene (reference sequence). The germline V and J ends were trimmed by 0 bases and 8 bases, with 13 bases remaining between them. This CDR3 spans 13 amino acids. The CDR3 sequence is CAWSVHNSEGYTF. The CDR3 bases are TGTGCCTGGAGTGTCCATAATAGCGAGGGCTACACCTTC.

The J gene is TRBJ1-3, the V gene TRBV30, with TRBD1 matching 7 bases. Looked up from germline, CDR1 is GTSNPN and CDR2 is SVGIG (reference sequence). V shed 5 bases, J shed 0 bases, and the junction held 7 bases outside the gene matches. This CDR3 region has 15 residues. This chain's CDR3 is CAWSTGTVSGNTIYF. The CDR3 DNA is TGTGCCTGGTCTACGGGGACAGTCTCTGGAAACACCATATATTTT.

This clone was observed once. This chain links TRBV6-4 with TRBJ1-3, with 8 nucleotides matching TRBD1. CDR1 is MRHNA, CDR2 SNTAGT, per germline. J was trimmed by 1 base and V by 6 bases; bases with no gene match: 5. The CDR3 is 15 amino acids. The CDR3 nucleotides read TGTGCCAGCAGGGCAGGGGGCTGGTCTGGAAACACCATATATTTT. As protein: CASRAGGWSGNTIYF.

CDR3 protein: CASSQEQRGTIYF. The CDR3 DNA follows: TGTGCCAGCAGCCAAGAACAACGGGGCACCATATATTTT. The V gene is TRBV3-1 (or the pseudogene TRBV3-2), the J gene TRBJ1-3; D not resolved. CDR3 size: 13 residues. Germline lookup yields CDR1 LGHDT and CDR2 YNNKEL (reference sequence). Trimming removed 0 bases from V and 9 bases from J, with 9 bases in between.

The CDR3 protein is CASSLTGLATRTDTQYF. The DNA for the CDR3 is TGTGCCAGCAGCTTAACGGGACTAGCGACTAGGACAGATACGCAGTATTTT. This chain joins TRBV7-3 and TRBJ2-3; 10 nucleotides agree with TRBD2. Germline V gives CDR1 SGHTA, CDR2 FQGTGA. This CDR3 is 17 amino acids long. With 0 bases clipped from V and 3 bases from J, the junction kept 6 bases outside the gene matches.

The chain couples TRBV29-1 to TRBJ1-2, with unresolved D. CDR1 is SQVTM, CDR2 ANQGSEA, per germline. This CDR3 contains 11 residues. V was shortened by 5 bases and J by 7 bases, with 11 bases between the two germline ends. CDR3 nucleotides: TGCAGCGTTTCCGGACTGGGTGGCTACACCTTC. Its translation: CSVSGLGGYTF.

This clone was recorded a few times. This chain connects TRBV6-5 to TRBJ2-7, with 10 positions matching TRBD2. This CDR3 is 16 amino acids long. Germline V lookup: CDR1 MNHEY, CDR2 SVGAGI. V was pared by 2 bases and J by 0 bases, with 4 bases of the junction left unmatched. As DNA, the CDR3 is TGTGCCAGCAGTTACCGTGGACTAGCGGACTCCTACGAGCAGTACTTC. Amino acids: CASSYRGLADSYEQYF.

This clone showed up just a few times. Other DNA variants within this sample encode the same CDR3. The V call is TRBV12-3 or TRBV12-4, the J call TRBJ1-1; no definite D call. The CDR3 is 13 residues long. The germline V and J ends were trimmed by 3 bases and 0 bases, with 5 bases remaining between them. The CDR3 reads CASSFRMNTEAFF. The DNA of the CDR3 is TGTGCCAGCAGTTTTAGAATGAACACTGAAGCTTTCTTT.

The chain carries TRBV7-3 and TRBJ2-3, with 7 nucleotides matching TRBD2. This CDR3 is 14 amino acids long. J lost 2 bases, V lost 8 bases, and 7 bases had no gene match. Germline values: CDR1 SGHTA, CDR2 FQGTGA. The DNA of the CDR3 is TGTGCCAGCGCTGGGGGGGAGATCACAGATACGCAGTATTTT. Protein: CASAGGEITDTQYF.